Included here is one T cell receptor (beta chain) sequence, with context. Its target antigen remains unknown. The sample holds no much larger clone one base away, and base qualities are not on file. TCRbeta CDR3 regions were amplified from genomic DNA by means of the immunoSEQ Assay, a bias-controlled multiplex PCR. Turning to the authors' computational methods: The number of nucleated cells in each sample was estimated by amplification of reference gene primers within the assay. To quantify the absolute abundance of each unique TCRbeta CDR3 rearrangement, sequence reads were collapsed and filtered. For each sample, productive Simpson clonality was calculated as the square root of Simpson's diversity index over productive rearrangements. TCRdb re-hosts the immuneACCESS table, in-frame sequences only. Its copies lack some clones; in the studies checked, an unresolved V gene accounts for under half of them, and the cause for the rest is not known. The D gene and trimming were derived from the DNA, and the V and J assignments and clone size from that table. The sample table lists roughly 200,000 clones, 80% to 95% of them with a count of one. Roughly 0.56% of the sample comes from the top ten.

The sample is drawn from a study of blood T cell repertoires in COVID-19 (dated by TCRdb to 2020 to 2021). Regarding the study in general: Collaborator samples came from the United States, Italy and Spain and covered acute and convalescent phases of COVID-19. Subjects who had been exposed to COVID-19, were actively infected with it, or had recovered from it provided the deeply sampled blood TCRbeta repertoires that made up the dataset. The samples were drawn from the first 160 participants of the ongoing ImmuneRACE study and from 1,254 subjects provided by 6 global collaborators. The repertoires were released in a freely available public database meant as a resource for research on the immune response to SARS-CoV-2. The material from the prospective study consisted of cDNA or gDNA derived from T cells, B-cell-depleted T cells, or PBMCs. Where available, HLA class I and class II types were obtained from metadata supplied by the sample provider rather than from assay-based typing. Nearly every sample came with metadata listing a de-identified subject ID, COVID-19 status, age in years and sex.

Including the terminal cysteine and phenylalanine, the CDR3 comprises 14 residues. CDR3 DNA is the only sequence kept; it has 42 bases, read in frame from the first base. Trimming removed 4 bases from V and 2 bases from J; the gene matches leave 5 bases unexplained. CDR1 and CDR2 are drawn from the germline V gene: SGHRS, YFSETQ. On the study overall, not on this receptor specifically: Clinical and demographic metadata were provided uncurated, with the amount varying by source and participant.

Whole blood was collected in K2EDTA tubes by collaborating institutions according to the institutions' own protocols. For TCRbeta analysis, collaborators shipped samples as frozen whole blood, isolated PBMCs, or DNA extracted from either of those sample types. This TCR was recovered from a man aged 45-65 years with acute or convalescent COVID-19. This chain is built from TRBV5-1 and TRBJ2-7; TRBD2 agrees with 8 junctional bases. Sequences were obtained from peripheral blood. The encoded CDR3 is CASSPPGLAYEQYF. DNA sequence: TGCGCCAGCAGCCCTCCGGGACTAGCCTACGAGCAGTACTTC.